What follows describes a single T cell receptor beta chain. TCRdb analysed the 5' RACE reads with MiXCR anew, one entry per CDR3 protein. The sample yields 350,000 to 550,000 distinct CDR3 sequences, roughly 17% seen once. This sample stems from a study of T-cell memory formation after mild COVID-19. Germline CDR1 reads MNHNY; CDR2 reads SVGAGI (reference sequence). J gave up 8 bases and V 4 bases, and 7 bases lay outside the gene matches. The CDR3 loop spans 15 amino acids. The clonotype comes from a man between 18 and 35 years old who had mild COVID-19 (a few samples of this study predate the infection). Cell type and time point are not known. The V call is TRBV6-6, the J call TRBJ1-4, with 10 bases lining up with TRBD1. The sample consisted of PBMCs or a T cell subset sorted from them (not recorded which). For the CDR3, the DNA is TGTGCCAGCAGTTCTTTCGGGACAGGGGTCGAAAAACTGTTTTTT. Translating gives CASSSFGTGVEKLFF.